This T cell receptor beta chain was obtained from a study of tumor and adjacent non-tumor tissue in lung cancer. Overall study context: Samples averaged about 4.3 million productive TCRbeta reads each.

Note on this clonotype: One end of the junction fails to match germline, which may point to a read error.

A modified ARM-PCR protocol with three rounds of nested PCR amplified TCRbeta. TCRdb passed the multiplex PCR reads through MiXCR, listing each CDR3 protein once. This table holds nearly 50,000 distinct CDR3 sequences, 64% found once. This sample's RNA came from whole unsorted tissue. This non-tumor lung sample came from over 3 cm beyond the tumor edge. This receptor was taken from a woman between 65 and 79 years old with non-small cell lung cancer. The sample taken for sequencing was distant non-tumor lung tissue.

The CDR3: CDIGEGTSGSYEQYF. The CDR3 DNA follows: TGTGACATCGGTGAGGGGACTAGCGGTTCCTACGAGCAGTATTTC. The rearrangement uses TRBV10-3 and TRBJ2-7; 11 bases map to TRBD2. Germline V gene data show CDR1 as ENHRY and CDR2 as SYGVKD. The CDR3 is made up of 15 amino acids.